This T cell receptor (beta chain) came from a study of blood T cell repertoires in COVID-19. As for the study in general: The analysed material was cDNA or gDNA that came from T cells, B-cell-depleted T cells, or PBMCs.

Original handling: Researchers report that nucleated cell counts were estimated from reference gene primer amplification. Sequencing used immunoSEQ multiplex PCR; TCRdb keeps in-frame clones, though not all of them. The DNA was the basis for D and trimming; V, J and clone size are from that table. The profile shows around 250,000 clones, 80% to 90% of them singletons. This CDR3 comprises 14 residues. Germline lookup yields CDR1 SGHRS and CDR2 YFSETQ. V lost 0 bases, J lost 0 bases, and 7 bases lay in between. Each participant's cohort was designated according to participant-reported clinical history. The study counted Cohort 3 donors as recovered given two negative PCRs, clearance, or symptom resolution.

The chain recombines TRBV5-1 with TRBJ2-7; D remains ambiguous. Specimen: PBMCs or T cells enriched from blood (not recorded which). The receptor's source is a woman in her 50s who had recovered from COVID-19. CDR3 DNA: TGCGCCAGCAGCTTGGTGCCAGACTCCTACGAGCAGTACTTC. Translating it yields CASSLVPDSYEQYF.